This T cell receptor (beta chain) was observed in a study of cytomegalovirus exposure and HLA in healthy donors. This clone has just a few counts. The germline CDR1 and CDR2 sequences are LNHDA and SQIVND (reference sequence). Deletions cut 4 bases from V and 2 bases from J, with 12 bases between. The CDR3 runs 15 residues. The PCR used 60 Vbeta and 13 Jbeta primers. Method: immunoSEQ multiplex PCR; TCRdb's copy keeps in-frame clones and lacks some. The table shows some 160,000 clones, with roughly four fifths occurring only once. The source of this sequence is a man aged 40-49 years in good health and CMV-seronegative. Sequencing used PBMCs. This chain uses TRBV19 with TRBJ2-1; TRBD2 is a possible D gene (6 bases). In DNA, the CDR3 is TGTGCCAGTAGTAATAGCGGATCCCCCTACAATGAGCAGTTCTTC. Protein product: CASSNSGSPYNEQFF.